A selection of T cell receptor beta chains follows, all from one sample in a study of blood T cells in healthy people across ages. TCRdb processed the 5' RACE reads anew with MiXCR; each CDR3 protein has one entry. Among hundreds of thousands of distinct CDR3 sequences listed, under 25% were seen once. Sequencing used blood. These receptors originate from a man aged 65 to 79 in good health. The CDR3 runs from the conserved cysteine through the conserved F or W. Fields, in order: D gene, clone size, J gene, V gene, CDR3 length, CDR3 protein, CDR3 DNA. A D gene is named only where the DNA matches it firmly. Part of the rows lack a size; the others show once, few, many or a class for expanded clones.

d_call: .
clone_size: .
j_call: TRBJ1-1
v_call: TRBV29-1
cdr3_length: 13
cdr3_aa: CSVGGEKNTEAFF
cdr3_nt: TGCAGCGTGGGGGGGGAAAAGAACACTGAAGCTTTCTTT

d_call: TRBD2
clone_size: many
j_call: TRBJ2-1
v_call: TRBV30
cdr3_length: 13
cdr3_aa: CAFLADTYNEQFF
cdr3_nt: TGTGCCTTTCTAGCGGATACTTACAATGAGCAGTTCTTC

d_call: .
clone_size: .
j_call: TRBJ2-7
v_call: TRBV7-9
cdr3_length: 13
cdr3_aa: CASSLNPRYEQYF
cdr3_nt: TGTGCCAGCAGCTTAAACCCGAGGTACGAGCAGTACTTC

d_call: .
clone_size: .
j_call: TRBJ1-2
v_call: TRBV4-2
cdr3_length: 14
cdr3_aa: CASSQDSQNYGYTF
cdr3_nt: TGTGCCAGCAGCCAAGATTCGCAGAACTATGGCTACACCTTC

d_call: .
clone_size: .
j_call: TRBJ1-1
v_call: TRBV29-1
cdr3_length: 16
cdr3_aa: CSTGGGGGGMNTEAFF
cdr3_nt: TGCAGCACCGGAGGGGGTGGAGGGGGGATGAACACTGAAGCTTTCTTT

d_call: .
clone_size: .
j_call: TRBJ2-4
v_call: TRBV4-1
cdr3_length: 17
cdr3_aa: CASSQDSSPLAKNIQYF
cdr3_nt: TGCGCCAGCAGCCAAGATTCCTCACCTCTAGCCAAAAACATTCAGTACTTC

d_call: .
clone_size: few
j_call: TRBJ2-2
v_call: TRBV2
cdr3_length: 16
cdr3_aa: CASSGGPSGNTGELFF
cdr3_nt: TGTGCCAGCAGTGGCGGACCGAGCGGTAACACCGGGGAGCTGTTTTTT

d_call: .
clone_size: .
j_call: TRBJ2-3
v_call: TRBV20-1
cdr3_length: 12
cdr3_aa: CSAYSGSDTQYF
cdr3_nt: TGCAGTGCTTATAGCGGATCAGATACGCAGTATTTT

d_call: .
clone_size: .
j_call: TRBJ1-2
v_call: TRBV4-3
cdr3_length: 16
cdr3_aa: CASSQDRVLGGSGYTF
cdr3_nt: TGCGCCAGCAGCCAAGATCGAGTCTTGGGGGGCAGCGGCTACACCTTC

d_call: TRBD2
clone_size: many
j_call: TRBJ2-3
v_call: TRBV11-2
cdr3_length: 15
cdr3_aa: CASSLLPGGTDTQYF
cdr3_nt: TGTGCCAGCAGCTTACTACCGGGAGGTACAGATACGCAGTATTTT

d_call: TRBD2
clone_size: few
j_call: TRBJ2-6
v_call: TRBV4-3
cdr3_length: 21
cdr3_aa: CASSQDTLVGLAASGANVLTF
cdr3_nt: TGCGCCAGCAGCCAAGATACGCTCGTAGGGCTAGCGGCGTCCGGGGCCAACGTCCTGACTTTC

d_call: TRBD2
clone_size: few
j_call: TRBJ2-2
v_call: TRBV27
cdr3_length: 15
cdr3_aa: CASSDPGTSAGELFF
cdr3_nt: TGTGCCAGCAGCGATCCCGGGACTAGCGCCGGGGAGCTGTTTTTT

d_call: .
clone_size: many
j_call: TRBJ2-2
v_call: TRBV12-3/TRBV12-4
cdr3_length: 13
cdr3_aa: CASKTLGTGELFF
cdr3_nt: TGTGCCAGCAAGACACTAGGAACCGGGGAGCTGTTTTTT

d_call: .
clone_size: few
j_call: TRBJ2-2
v_call: TRBV9
cdr3_length: 12
cdr3_aa: CASSLDTEELFF
cdr3_nt: TGTGCCAGCAGTCTAGACACCGAGGAGCTGTTTTTT

d_call: .
clone_size: .
j_call: TRBJ1-1
v_call: TRBV6-6
cdr3_length: 14
cdr3_aa: CASSYQGRVGEAFF
cdr3_nt: TGTGCCAGCAGTTATCAGGGTAGGGTTGGTGAAGCTTTCTTT

d_call: TRBD1
clone_size: .
j_call: TRBJ1-6
v_call: TRBV19
cdr3_length: 15
cdr3_aa: CASSSTGTDNPPLHF
cdr3_nt: TGTGCCAGTAGTTCAACCGGGACAGATAATCCACCCCTCCACTTT

d_call: .
clone_size: .
j_call: TRBJ2-3
v_call: TRBV19
cdr3_length: 10
cdr3_aa: CASGTDTQYF
cdr3_nt: TGTGCCAGCGGCACAGATACGCAGTATTTT

d_call: .
clone_size: few
j_call: TRBJ2-1
v_call: TRBV12-5
cdr3_length: 13
cdr3_aa: CASGLSGGHEQFF
cdr3_nt: TGTGCTAGTGGTTTGAGTGGGGGGCATGAGCAGTTCTTC

d_call: .
clone_size: few
j_call: TRBJ2-5
v_call: TRBV7-7
cdr3_length: 13
cdr3_aa: CASSPHSVETQYF
cdr3_nt: TGTGCTAGCAGCCCCCACTCCGTTGAGACCCAGTACTTC

d_call: .
clone_size: .
j_call: TRBJ2-1
v_call: TRBV20-1
cdr3_length: 13
cdr3_aa: CSARRTDDNEQFF
cdr3_nt: TGCAGTGCTAGACGGACGGATGACAATGAGCAGTTCTTC

d_call: .
clone_size: .
j_call: TRBJ1-1
v_call: TRBV6-5
cdr3_length: 13
cdr3_aa: CASSRDTNTEAFF
cdr3_nt: TGTGCCAGCAGCAGGGACACGAACACTGAAGCTTTCTTT

d_call: TRBD2
clone_size: .
j_call: TRBJ2-7
v_call: TRBV20-1
cdr3_length: 15
cdr3_aa: CSARALLAGAYEQYF
cdr3_nt: TGCAGTGCTAGAGCTTTACTAGCGGGAGCCTACGAGCAGTACTTC

d_call: TRBD2
clone_size: few
j_call: TRBJ2-2
v_call: TRBV9
cdr3_length: 16
cdr3_aa: CASSPPGLAPTGELFF
cdr3_nt: TGTGCCAGCAGCCCTCCGGGACTAGCGCCCACCGGGGAGCTGTTTTTT

d_call: .
clone_size: few
j_call: TRBJ1-2
v_call: TRBV25-1
cdr3_length: 14
cdr3_aa: CASSAQGSGYGYTF
cdr3_nt: TGTGCCAGCAGTGCCCAGGGCTCGGGCTATGGCTACACCTTC

d_call: .
clone_size: few
j_call: TRBJ1-6
v_call: TRBV27
cdr3_length: 15
cdr3_aa: CASSTRVSLRTPLHF
cdr3_nt: TGTGCCAGCAGTACGCGTGTCAGTCTGAGGACACCCCTCCACTTT

d_call: TRBD1
clone_size: few
j_call: TRBJ1-2
v_call: TRBV6-6
cdr3_length: 13
cdr3_aa: CASSFKQGNGYTF
cdr3_nt: TGTGCCAGCAGTTTTAAACAGGGGAATGGCTACACCTTC

d_call: TRBD2
clone_size: few
j_call: TRBJ2-1
v_call: TRBV11-2
cdr3_length: 13
cdr3_aa: CASSRTRNSGQFF
cdr3_nt: TGTGCCAGCAGCCGGACTAGGAACTCCGGGCAGTTCTTC

d_call: TRBD2
clone_size: few
j_call: TRBJ2-3
v_call: TRBV18
cdr3_length: 17
cdr3_aa: CASSPGTSGKVADTQYF
cdr3_nt: TGTGCCAGCTCACCAGGGACTAGCGGGAAGGTTGCAGATACGCAGTATTTT

d_call: .
clone_size: few
j_call: TRBJ2-3
v_call: TRBV7-9
cdr3_length: 14
cdr3_aa: CASKRGQPPDTQYF
cdr3_nt: TGTGCCAGCAAGAGAGGACAGCCCCCAGATACGCAGTATTTT

d_call: TRBD2
clone_size: few
j_call: TRBJ2-2
v_call: TRBV10-3
cdr3_length: 16
cdr3_aa: CAISGTSGTGTGELFF
cdr3_nt: TGTGCCATCAGTGGGACTAGCGGGACGGGCACCGGGGAGCTGTTTTTT

d_call: TRBD2
clone_size: few
j_call: TRBJ2-1
v_call: TRBV5-1
cdr3_length: 12
cdr3_aa: CASSLAGLEQFF
cdr3_nt: TGCGCCAGCAGCTTGGCGGGACTAGAGCAGTTCTTC

d_call: .
clone_size: .
j_call: TRBJ2-7
v_call: TRBV6-6
cdr3_length: 16
cdr3_aa: CASSYPQGSVGYEQYF
cdr3_nt: TGTGCCAGCAGTTACCCGCAGGGGAGCGTGGGGTACGAGCAGTACTTC

d_call: TRBD2
clone_size: few
j_call: TRBJ2-7
v_call: TRBV20-1
cdr3_length: 14
cdr3_aa: CSASVPGGNYEQYF
cdr3_nt: TGCAGTGCTAGTGTCCCGGGAGGGAACTACGAGCAGTACTTC

d_call: TRBD1
clone_size: once
j_call: TRBJ2-5
v_call: TRBV20-1
cdr3_length: 15
cdr3_aa: CSAASGQRFPETQYF
cdr3_nt: TGCAGTGCTGCCTCGGGACAGAGATTTCCGGAGACCCAGTACTTC

d_call: .
clone_size: few
j_call: TRBJ1-3
v_call: TRBV28
cdr3_length: 16
cdr3_aa: CASSPPSGSPGNTIYF
cdr3_nt: TGTGCCAGCAGTCCGCCCTCAGGGTCCCCTGGAAACACCATATATTTT

d_call: .
clone_size: many
j_call: TRBJ2-1
v_call: TRBV4-1
cdr3_length: 11
cdr3_aa: CASSFHGEQFF
cdr3_nt: TGCGCCAGCAGCTTCCATGGTGAGCAGTTCTTC

d_call: .
clone_size: once
j_call: TRBJ2-1
v_call: TRBV2
cdr3_length: 14
cdr3_aa: CASSVGIFGNEQFF
cdr3_nt: TGTGCCAGCAGTGTAGGGATATTTGGGAATGAGCAGTTCTTC

d_call: TRBD1
clone_size: .
j_call: TRBJ1-1
v_call: TRBV29-1
cdr3_length: 14
cdr3_aa: CSATGGPMNTEAFF
cdr3_nt: TGCAGCGCCACAGGGGGCCCCATGAACACTGAAGCTTTCTTT

d_call: .
clone_size: few
j_call: TRBJ2-5
v_call: TRBV29-1
cdr3_length: 13
cdr3_aa: CSVVGDLGETQYF
cdr3_nt: TGCAGCGTTGTCGGGGATCTGGGAGAGACCCAGTACTTC

d_call: TRBD2
clone_size: .
j_call: TRBJ2-2
v_call: TRBV7-9
cdr3_length: 14
cdr3_aa: CASSKSGTTGELFF
cdr3_nt: TGTGCCAGCAGCAAAAGCGGGACCACCGGGGAGCTGTTTTTT